These 22 T cell receptor beta chains were sequenced from one sample in a study of blood T cells in healthy people across ages. Alongside a J-beta primer mix, a sample-barcoded 5' primer served in a second PCR lasting roughly 7 to 11 cycles. TCRdb ran MiXCR on the 5' RACE reads and lists one entry per CDR3 protein. Here the sample spans approximately 770,000 distinct CDR3 sequences, 55% to 75% being singletons. Sequenced input: blood. These receptors were collected from a man aged 30 to 45 in good health.

The CDR3 here is CASSRDRARPLHF. The CDR3 DNA sequence: TGTGCCAGCAGCCGGGACAGGGCCAGACCCCTCCACTTT. The V gene is TRBV3-1, the J gene TRBJ1-6; 9 bases align to TRBD1. Germline trimming cut 4 bases from V and 12 bases from J; bases unmatched to any gene: 4. In germline, CDR1 is LGHDT, CDR2 YNNKEL (reference sequence). This CDR3 has 13 amino acids.

This clonotype occurred many times. V gene TRBV4-2 combines with J gene TRBJ2-3; 8 bases align to TRBD2. The V gene end was trimmed by 0 bases and the J gene end by 4 bases; junction bases not matched to a gene: 6. Germline V CDR1 and CDR2: LGHNA, YNFKEQ. The CDR3 contains 16 residues. The CDR3 DNA reads as TGTGCCAGCAGCCAAGATCCCAGCGGGAGTCCAGATACGCAGTATTTT. Protein product: CASSQDPSGSPDTQYF.

V usage is TRBV29-1 and J usage is TRBJ2-3, with 14 bases aligning to TRBD2. The germline V gene encodes CDR1 SQVTM and CDR2 ANQGSEA. Losses at the gene ends were 3 bases for V and 0 bases for J; bases not matched to a gene: 11. The CDR3 covers 19 residues. The DNA of the CDR3 is TGCAGCGTTGAGGGGGGACTAGCGGGAGACGAATGGAGCACAGATACGCAGTATTTT. Translation gives CSVEGGLAGDEWSTDTQYF.

The chain has TRBV7-2 and TRBJ2-1; D is uncertain. This CDR3 contains 14 residues. Deletions cut 0 bases from V and 8 bases from J, with 11 bases between. Per germline, CDR1 SGHTA and CDR2 FQGNSA. CDR3 sequence: CASSLARVPDEQFF. CDR3 nucleotide sequence: TGTGCCAGCAGCTTAGCCCGAGTTCCGGATGAGCAGTTCTTC. The variable domain in full, with the rest retrieved from reference TRBV7-2 and TRBJ2-1, is GAGVSQSPSNKVTEKGKDVELRCDPISGHTALYWYRQSLGQGLEFLIYFQGNSAPDKSGLPSDRFSAERTGGSVSTLTIQRTQQEDSAVYLCASSLARVPDEQFFGPGTRLTVL.

The CDR3 loop reads CASSFLQRSNYGYTF. In nucleotides, the CDR3 is TGTGCCAGCAGCTTCCTCCAGAGATCTAACTATGGCTACACCTTC. The chain joins TRBV7-8 to TRBJ1-2; unclear D gene. From germline, CDR1 is SGHVS and CDR2 FQNEAQ. CDR3 length: 15 amino acids. Trimming removed 3 bases at V and 0 bases at J, with 11 bases between.

The chain recombines TRBV7-9 with TRBJ2-2, with 7 nucleotides matching TRBD1. The ends lost 5 bases at V and 8 bases at J; junction bases unmatched: 14. This CDR3 has 16 residues. From germline, CDR1 is SEHNR and CDR2 FQNEAQ (reference sequence). CDR3 nucleotides: TGTGCCAGCAGCCATAGGACAGGACCATTGAGGGGGGAGCTGTTTTTT. Its translation: CASSHRTGPLRGELFF.

The rearrangement uses TRBV6-5 and TRBJ1-2, with D possibly TRBD1 on 6 matching bases. V was trimmed by 6 bases and J by 5 bases, leaving 19 bases between them. From germline, CDR1 is MNHEY and CDR2 SVGAGI. This CDR3 has 15 residues. The CDR3 coding sequence is TGTGCCAGCAGCCCCGGGAGAACAGGGACTTATGGCTACACCTTC. Amino acid sequence: CASSPGRTGTYGYTF.

This clonotype showed up just a few times. V usage is TRBV4-3 and J usage is TRBJ2-1; D unclear. CDR3 length: 13 amino acids. Trimming took 1 base from V and 4 from J, leaving 5 bases between them. Germline V gives CDR1 LGHNA, CDR2 YSLEER. CDR3 region: CASSQVNYNEQFF. DNA of the CDR3: TGCGCCAGCAGCCAAGTTAATTACAATGAGCAGTTCTTC.

There are many counts of this clonotype. The rearrangement links TRBV15 to TRBJ2-1; D unclear. V was cut by 0 bases and J by 0 bases, with 12 bases left in between. Per the germline V gene, CDR1 is LNHNV and CDR2 is YYDKDF (reference sequence). The CDR3 extends over 17 amino acids. DNA for the CDR3: TGTGCCACCAGCAGAGATCTGCTCCCAAGCTCCTACAATGAGCAGTTCTTC. Amino acids: CATSRDLLPSSYNEQFF.

V usage is TRBV18 and J usage is TRBJ2-7, with a possible D match to TRBD2 (5 bases). The CDR3 has 14 residues. Trimming took 3 bases from V and 1 from J, leaving 10 bases between them. The germline V gene has CDR1 KGHSH and CDR2 LQKENI. CDR3 nucleotides: TGTGCCAGCTCACCTTGGGGAGCGTCCTACGAGCAGTACTTC. The encoded protein is CASSPWGASYEQYF.

V is TRBV28 and J is TRBJ1-4; weak D call: TRBD1 (5 bases). The V gene's germline CDR1 is MDHEN and CDR2 SYDVKM. Trimming shortened V by 6 bases and J by 5 bases, and 7 bases separated the two germline ends. The CDR3 totals 12 residues. The CDR3 reads CASSAGNEKLFF. As DNA, the CDR3 is TGTGCCAGCAGCGCAGGGAATGAAAAACTGTTTTTT.

This rearrangement joins TRBV3-1 to TRBJ1-1, with no clear D. CDR3 length equals 12 residues. The V end lost 5 bases, the J end lost 11 bases, and 15 bases lay between the germline ends. Germline CDR1 LGHDT, CDR2 YNNKEL (reference sequence). The CDR3 reads CASSSRLGIAFF. The CDR3 nucleotides read TGTGCCAGCAGCTCCCGGTTGGGTATTGCTTTCTTT.

This clonotype appeared a few times. The chain recombines TRBV28 with TRBJ2-3; TRBD2 agrees at 8 bases. The V gene end was trimmed by 6 bases and the J gene end by 1 base; junction bases not matched to a gene: 15. Germline V gives CDR1 MDHEN, CDR2 SYDVKM. This CDR3 has 18 amino acids. The CDR3 nucleotides read TGTGCCAGCAGGACTGTTTGGGGCGGGAGGCCGCGCACAGATACGCAGTATTTT. It translates to CASRTVWGGRPRTDTQYF. The full variable domain, rest sourced from reference TRBV28 and TRBJ2-3, is DVKVTQSSRYLVKRTGEKVFLECVQDMDHENMFWYRQDPGLGLRLIYFSYDVKMKEKGDIPEGYSVSREKKERFSLILESASTNQTSMYLCASRTVWGGRPRTDTQYFGPGTRLTVL.

This clonotype has more than one count but fewer than ten. This rearrangement joins TRBV7-2 to TRBJ2-7; 8 bases fit TRBD2. Per the germline V gene, CDR1 is SGHTA and CDR2 is FQGNSA. V gave up 1 base and J gave up 2 bases; unmatched junction bases: 7. The length of the CDR3 is 16 residues. This chain's CDR3 is CASSLGSTGGPYEQYF. The CDR3 bases are TGTGCCAGCAGCTTAGGTTCGACGGGAGGGCCCTACGAGCAGTACTTC.

The rearrangement uses TRBV25-1 and TRBJ2-1; D is perhaps TRBD2 (6 bases). This CDR3 region has 16 residues. Trimming removed 6 bases from V and 4 bases from J, with 19 bases in between. Germline lookup yields CDR1 MGHDK and CDR2 SYGVNS. In DNA form, the CDR3 reads TGTGCCAGCAGAGATAGCGGTTTTGACTTATACAATGAGCAGTTCTTC. Protein sequence: CASRDSGFDLYNEQFF.

This clonotype was counted a few times. The chain combines TRBV7-2 with TRBJ2-5, with 9 bases matching TRBD1. This CDR3 is built from 15 residues. V shed 5 bases and J 5 bases; nucleotides not matched to a gene: 9. CDR1 SGHTA and CDR2 FQGNSA come from the germline V gene. The CDR3 nucleotides read TGTGCCAGCAGCGCGTGGACAGGGGTGTGGGAGACCCAGTACTTC. It specifies CASSAWTGVWETQYF.

The genes are TRBV20-1 and TRBJ1-4, with TRBD1 matching over 8 bases. Losses at the gene ends were 5 bases for V and 6 bases for J; bases not matched to a gene: 8. The CDR3 has 14 residues. Germline CDR1 DFQATT, CDR2 SNEGSKA (reference sequence). CDR3 amino acids: CSAPGTGTYEKLFF. The DNA for the CDR3 is TGCAGTGCTCCCGGGACAGGAACCTATGAAAAACTGTTTTTT.

The rearrangement links TRBV29-1 to TRBJ1-2; TRBD1 is a possible D gene (6 bases). Per germline, CDR1 SQVTM and CDR2 ANQGSEA. The CDR3 covers 13 residues. V was pared by 6 bases and J by 4 bases, with 15 bases between. Here the CDR3 DNA reads TGCAGCGTCACAGGGTCGGGTGGCTATGGCTACACCTTC. It codes for CSVTGSGGYGYTF.

This clonotype showed up just once. The chain recombines TRBV20-1 with TRBJ2-1; maybe TRBD1 (5 bases). Per the germline V gene, CDR1 is DFQATT and CDR2 is SNEGSKA (reference sequence). The length of the CDR3 is 15 residues. V was cut by 6 bases and J by 4 bases, with 19 bases left in between. CDR3 coding DNA: TGCAGTGCGCTCCCTTTGGCAGGGTGGTACAATGAGCAGTTCTTC. This sequence encodes CSALPLAGWYNEQFF.

This clonotype was seen a few times. The chain is built from TRBV20-1 and TRBJ1-5, with D maybe TRBD1 (5 bases). V gave up 0 bases and J gave up 7 bases, with 7 bases separating them. This CDR3 region has 12 residues. Germline values: CDR1 DFQATT, CDR2 SNEGSKA (reference sequence). The DNA for the CDR3 is TGCAGTGCTAGAGACGGACACCAGCCCCAGCATTTT. It yields the protein CSARDGHQPQHF.

This clonotype came up once. The chain has TRBV4-3 and TRBJ2-1; tentative D call: TRBD2 (6 bases). CDR3 length: 16 residues. Germline V CDR1 and CDR2: LGHNA, YSLEER. With 2 bases removed from V and 10 bases from J, the gap between germline ends came to 21 bases. The CDR3 DNA reads as TGCGCCAGCAGCCAACAACAGACTAGGGAGTTCTACGAGCAGTTCTTC. Translation: CASSQQQTREFYEQFF.

This rearrangement joins TRBV7-6 to TRBJ1-4; D unclear. V lost 5 bases, J lost 1 base, and 14 bases lay in between. This CDR3 has 16 residues. Germline assignment: CDR1 SGHVS and CDR2 FNYEAQ. In DNA form, the CDR3 reads TGTGCCAGCAGCCCCATTGGACCATTAACTAATGAAAAACTGTTTTTT. Protein product: CASSPIGPLTNEKLFF. The variable domain in full, completed from reference TRBV7-6 and TRBJ1-4, reads GAGVSQSPRYKVTKRGQDVALRCDPISGHVSLYWYRQALGQGPEFLTYFNYEAQQDKSGLPNDRFSAERPEGSISTLTIQRTEQRDSAMYRCASSPIGPLTNEKLFFGSGTQLSVL.